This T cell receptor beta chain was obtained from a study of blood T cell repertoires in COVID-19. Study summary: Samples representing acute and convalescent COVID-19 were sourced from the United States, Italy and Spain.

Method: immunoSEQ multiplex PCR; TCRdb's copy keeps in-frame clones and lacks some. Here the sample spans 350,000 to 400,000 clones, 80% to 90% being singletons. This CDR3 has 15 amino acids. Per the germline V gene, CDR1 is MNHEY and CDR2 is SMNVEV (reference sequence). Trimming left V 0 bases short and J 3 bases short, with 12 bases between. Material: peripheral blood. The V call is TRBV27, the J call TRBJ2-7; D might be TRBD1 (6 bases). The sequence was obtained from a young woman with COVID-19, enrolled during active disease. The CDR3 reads CASSLSGGLGYEQYF. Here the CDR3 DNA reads TGTGCCAGCAGTTTATCTGGGGGCTTGGGCTACGAGCAGTACTTC.